The 32 T cell receptor beta chains given below trace back to one sample, sequenced in a study of cytomegalovirus exposure and HLA in healthy donors. PCR used 60 Vbeta primers and 13 Jbeta primers. The table came from immunoSEQ multiplex PCR; TCRdb's copy has only in-frame clones and leaves some out. The sample has around 100,000 clones, just under 70% seen once. The sequenced sample was PBMCs. Source of these receptors: a man aged 30 to 45 in good health and CMV-seropositive.

The gene calls are TRBV18 and TRBJ1-1, with 7 bases matching TRBD1. V was pared by 4 bases and J by 1 base, with 6 bases of the junction left unmatched. Germline V gives CDR1 KGHSH, CDR2 LQKENI. The CDR3 covers 15 residues. This CDR3 reads CASSQTRGANTEAFF. The CDR3 DNA reads TGTGCCAGCTCACAAACCAGGGGGGCGAACACTGAAGCTTTCTTT.

The chain recombines TRBV29-1 with TRBJ2-2; 7 bases line up with TRBD2. V lost 4 bases and J lost 6; bases outside the gene matches: 5. Germline values: CDR1 SQVTM, CDR2 ANQGSEA. This CDR3 is built from 13 residues. The CDR3 nucleotides read TGCAGCGTTGCGGGACTACAACCCGGGGAGCTGTTTTTT. Amino acid sequence: CSVAGLQPGELFF.

The chain has TRBV5-5 and TRBJ1-1; D is perhaps TRBD1 (5 bases). Per the germline V gene, CDR1 is SGHKS and CDR2 is YYEKEE (reference sequence). V lost 4 bases and J lost 4, with 11 bases in between. The CDR3 extends over 13 amino acids. In nucleotides, the CDR3 is TGTGCCAGCAGCAGCGACAGTACCACTGAAGCTTTCTTT. Protein product: CASSSDSTTEAFF. The full variable domain, with the rest looked up from reference TRBV5-5 and TRBJ1-1, is DAGVTQSPTHLIKTRGQQVTLRCSPISGHKSVSWYQQVLGQGPQFIFQYYEKEERGRGNFPDRFSARQFPNYSSELNVNALLLGDSALYLCASSSDSTTEAFFGQGTRLTVV.

On this clone: Distinct nucleotide sequences in the sample also encode this CDR3. The CDR3: CASSPIWTSGAGTDTQYF. The CDR3 region has the DNA TGTGCCAGCTCACCTATCTGGACTAGCGGAGCGGGAACAGATACGCAGTATTTT. The genes are TRBV18 and TRBJ2-3, with 10 bases identical to TRBD2. V lost 3 bases, J lost 3 bases, and 12 bases stayed unmatched. This CDR3 is 18 amino acids long. From germline, CDR1 is KGHSH and CDR2 LQKENI.

The chain employs TRBV5-1 and TRBJ2-3; 7 nucleotides match TRBD1. With 0 bases clipped from V and 3 bases from J, the junction kept 4 bases outside the gene matches. CDR1 and CDR2 from the germline V gene are SGHRS and YFSETQ. CDR3 length: 15 residues. CDR3 loop: CASSLEGAGTDTQYF. DNA for the CDR3: TGCGCCAGCAGCTTGGAGGGGGCTGGAACAGATACGCAGTATTTT. Based on the CDR3 plus reference TRBV5-1 and TRBJ2-3, the full variable domain is KAGVTQTPRYLIKTRGQQVTLSCSPISGHRSVSWYQQTPGQGLQFLFEYFSETQRNKGNFPGRFSGRQFSNSRSEMNVSTLELGDSALYLCASSLEGAGTDTQYFGPGTRLTVL.

The V call is TRBV4-1, the J call TRBJ1-3; D remains unclear. This CDR3 spans 15 amino acids. The V end was cut by 0 bases, the J end by 4 bases, with 10 bases between. Germline assignment: CDR1 MGHRA and CDR2 YSYEKL. The CDR3 reads CASSQDSVSGNTIYF. CDR3 coding DNA: TGCGCCAGCAGCCAAGATTCGGTGTCAGGAAACACCATATATTTT.

The genes are TRBV30 and TRBJ2-5; tentative D call: TRBD1 (6 bases). The germline CDR1 and CDR2 sequences are GTSNPN and SVGIG (reference sequence). This CDR3 comprises 12 residues. Trimming took off 3 bases at V and 5 bases at J, with 10 bases between the two ends. DNA of the CDR3: TGTGCCTGGAGACAGGGTTGGGAGACCCAGTACTTC. As protein: CAWRQGWETQYF.

The chain employs TRBV29-1 and TRBJ1-2, with TRBD1 matching 7 bases. There are 15 residues in the CDR3. V trimming: 4 bases; J trimming: 0 bases; junction bases outside the gene matches: 8. Germline assignment: CDR1 SQVTM and CDR2 ANQGSEA. The CDR3 region has the DNA TGCAGCGTTGGCCCTGGAGGGACAGCTAACTATGGCTACACCTTC. The encoded protein is CSVGPGGTANYGYTF.

The genes are TRBV5-1 and TRBJ2-2, with 9 bases aligning to TRBD1. The germline CDR1 and CDR2 sequences are SGHRS and YFSETQ. This CDR3 is 18 amino acids long. Trimming took 6 bases from V and 1 from J; bases not matched to a gene: 13. DNA for the CDR3: TGCGCCAGCATCACCGGTTTGGGACAGGGAAGGAACACCGGGGAGCTGTTTTTT. The encoded protein is CASITGLGQGRNTGELFF.

The J gene is TRBJ2-1, the V gene TRBV27; 7 bases align to TRBD2. The junction had 1 base not matched to a gene; V was cut back by 7 bases and J by 7 bases. Germline assignment: CDR1 MNHEY and CDR2 SMNVEV (reference sequence). This CDR3 has 11 amino acids. CDR3 sequence reads: CASTGGNEQFF. The CDR3 bases are TGTGCCAGCACGGGGGGTAATGAGCAGTTCTTC.

This chain connects TRBV7-9 to TRBJ1-1; D might be TRBD1 (5 bases). Looked up from germline, CDR1 is SEHNR and CDR2 is FQNEAQ (reference sequence). V dropped 5 bases and J dropped 2 bases, with 12 bases sitting between them. The CDR3 has 14 residues. The CDR3 here is CASSKGTGNTEAFF. The CDR3 nucleotides read TGTGCCAGCAGCAAAGGGACTGGAAACACTGAAGCTTTCTTT.

This chain links TRBV7-2 with TRBJ2-5, with D maybe TRBD1 (5 bases). The CDR3 is 11 residues long. The V and J ends lost 1 base and 13 bases respectively, with 10 bases between them. Germline loops: CDR1 SGHTA, CDR2 FQGNSA. The CDR3 region is CASSLDRGLYF. The CDR3 DNA sequence: TGTGCCAGCAGCTTAGATAGGGGCCTGTACTTC.

The rearrangement uses TRBV2 and TRBJ2-5; TRBD1 aligns across 11 bases. CDR3 length: 16 residues. CDR1 and CDR2 from the germline V gene are SNHLY and FYNNEI. J lost 13 bases, V lost 3 bases, and 16 bases had no gene match. The CDR3 reads CASSDSGQGAPGGRYF. CDR3 sequence (DNA): TGTGCCAGCAGTGATTCAGGACAGGGGGCGCCGGGGGGGAGGTACTTC.

This sequence joins TRBV7-2 and TRBJ2-7; possible D gene TRBD2, 5 bases. V was clipped by 5 bases and J by 2 bases, with 10 bases between them. This CDR3 comprises 13 residues. Germline V gives CDR1 SGHTA, CDR2 FQGNSA. DNA of the CDR3: TGTGCCAGCAGCCGTTTCGGGACCTACGAGCAGTACTTC. Amino acid sequence: CASSRFGTYEQYF.

This chain links TRBV7-2 with TRBJ1-1; D may be TRBD1 (5 bases). Deletions cut 1 base from V and 3 bases from J, with 15 bases between. There are 16 residues in the CDR3. Germline CDR1 SGHTA, CDR2 FQGNSA. The CDR3 loop reads CASSLDYTKGDTEAFF. The CDR3 DNA reads as TGTGCCAGCAGCTTAGACTATACAAAAGGGGACACTGAAGCTTTCTTT. The full variable domain, completed using reference TRBV7-2 and TRBJ1-1, is GAGVSQSPSNKVTEKGKDVELRCDPISGHTALYWYRQSLGQGLEFLIYFQGNSAPDKSGLPSDRFSAERTGGSVSTLTIQRTQQEDSAVYLCASSLDYTKGDTEAFFGQGTRLTVV.

The sample holds a few counts of this clone. The chain links TRBV29-1 to TRBJ2-1; 8 positions agree with TRBD1. V lost 5 bases, J lost 10 bases, and 4 bases stayed unmatched. Germline V gene lookup returns CDR1 SQVTM and CDR2 ANQGSEA. This CDR3 spans 11 amino acids. CDR3 sequence (DNA): TGCAGCGTTATACGACAGGGGGAGCAGTTCTTC. This encodes CSVIRQGEQFF.

J is TRBJ1-5 and V is TRBV29-1; 8 nucleotides agree with TRBD1. Germline V gives CDR1 SQVTM, CDR2 ANQGSEA. The CDR3 has 18 amino acids. With 5 bases clipped from V and 0 bases from J, the junction kept 15 bases outside the gene matches. The CDR3 region is CSVPPGQAERNSNQPQHF. The CDR3, as DNA: TGCAGCGTTCCCCCGGGACAGGCGGAAAGAAATAGCAATCAGCCCCAGCATTTT.

The chain joins TRBV30 to TRBJ1-1; no firm D call. The germline V and J ends were trimmed by 2 bases and 3 bases, with 4 bases remaining between them. The CDR3 extends over 11 amino acids. Germline lookup yields CDR1 GTSNPN and CDR2 SVGIG (reference sequence). The CDR3 sequence is CAWSSYTEAFF. CDR3 nucleotides: TGTGCCTGGAGTTCGTACACTGAAGCTTTCTTT. Combining the CDR3 with reference TRBV30 and TRBJ1-1 gives the whole variable domain SQTIHQWPATLVQPVGSPLSLECTVEGTSNPNLYWYRQAAGRGLQLLFYSVGIGQISSEVPQNLSASRPQDRQFILSSKKLLLSDSGFYLCAWSSYTEAFFGQGTRLTVV.

The V call is TRBV29-1, the J call TRBJ2-6; D unclear. CDR3 length: 17 amino acids. V gave up 4 bases and J gave up 0 bases, with 16 bases separating them. Germline V CDR1 and CDR2: SQVTM, ANQGSEA. CDR3 DNA sequence: TGCAGCGTTGGGGCCGAAATCACTTCCTCTGGGGCCAACGTCCTGACTTTC. This translates into CSVGAEITSSGANVLTF.

The chain is built from TRBV4-1 and TRBJ2-7; D is undetermined. The CDR3 is 17 amino acids. Trimming removed 0 bases from V and 0 bases from J, with 15 bases in between. CDR1 and CDR2 (germline): MGHRA, YSYEKL. The chain's CDR3 is CASSQDLGRFFSYEQYF. DNA for the CDR3: TGCGCCAGCAGCCAAGATCTGGGCAGGTTCTTCTCCTACGAGCAGTACTTC.

This clone has just one count. The genes are TRBV7-2 and TRBJ2-3; TRBD2 aligns across 8 bases. The CDR3 runs 14 residues. Germline-derived CDR1 and CDR2 are SGHTA and FQGNSA. V dropped 0 bases and J dropped 4; count of bases not matched to a gene: 0. CDR3: CASSLAGGADTQYF. CDR3 DNA: TGTGCCAGCAGCTTAGCCGGGGGGGCAGATACGCAGTATTTT.

The chain recombines TRBV7-9 with TRBJ2-4; 7 nucleotides align to TRBD1. The CDR3 loop spans 14 amino acids. CDR1 is SEHNR and CDR2 is FQNEAQ in the germline V gene (reference sequence). V gave up 5 bases and J gave up 8 bases; unmatched junction bases: 9. CDR3 coding DNA: TGTGCCAGCAGCCCGAGGACAGGAGAAGACATTCAGTACTTC. Protein product: CASSPRTGEDIQYF.

This rearrangement joins TRBV4-1 to TRBJ1-5, with 7 bases matching TRBD1. After removal of 1 base from V and 7 bases from J, the junction contained 4 bases not matched to a gene. Germline V lookup: CDR1 MGHRA, CDR2 YSYEKL. This CDR3 region has 14 residues. Here the CDR3 reads CASSQVPGGQPQHF. DNA of the CDR3: TGCGCCAGCAGCCAAGTTCCAGGGGGGCAGCCCCAGCATTTT.

The chain couples TRBV5-1 to TRBJ1-6; a possible D gene is TRBD1 (5 bases). Germline loops: CDR1 SGHRS, CDR2 YFSETQ. Trimming left V 0 bases short and J 8 bases short, with 12 bases between. CDR3 length equals 15 residues. CDR3 region: CASSLGPGEDSPLHF. The CDR3 DNA sequence: TGCGCCAGCAGCTTGGGTCCGGGGGAAGATTCACCCCTCCACTTT.

This clone has only one observation. The chain uses TRBV30 and TRBJ2-3, with a possible D match to TRBD1 (6 bases). V was trimmed by 0 bases and J by 3 bases, leaving 13 bases between them. This CDR3 is built from 15 residues. Per the germline V gene, CDR1 is GTSNPN and CDR2 is SVGIG (reference sequence). CDR3: CAWSVGGLLTDTQYF. CDR3 bases: TGTGCCTGGAGTGTTGGGGGCTTACTTACAGATACGCAGTATTTT. The full variable domain, in which reference TRBV30 and TRBJ2-3 provide the parts outside the CDR3, is SQTIHQWPATLVQPVGSPLSLECTVEGTSNPNLYWYRQAAGRGLQLLFYSVGIGQISSEVPQNLSASRPQDRQFILSSKKLLLSDSGFYLCAWSVGGLLTDTQYFGPGTRLTVL.

The rearrangement links TRBV7-8 to TRBJ2-5, with 15 bases that match TRBD2. The V and J ends lost 4 bases and 5 bases, in that order; junction bases with no gene match: 14. Germline loops: CDR1 SGHVS, CDR2 FQNEAQ. The CDR3 sequence is 19 residues long. The CDR3 nucleotides are TGTGCCAGCAGCTCACCGGGACTAGCGGGGGGCCAGATATTTGAGACCCAGTACTTC. Protein: CASSSPGLAGGQIFETQYF.

This chain joins TRBV27 and TRBJ1-5, with D maybe TRBD1 (6 bases). In germline, CDR1 is MNHEY, CDR2 SMNVEV (reference sequence). V lost 6 bases to trimming and J lost 0 bases, with 15 bases between them. The CDR3 runs to 16 residues. Written as DNA, the CDR3 is TGTGCCAGCAGACCAGGGACAAGTTATAGCAATCAGCCCCAGCATTTT. Translation gives CASRPGTSYSNQPQHF.

In this sample, this clone turned up once. This sample also contains other DNA sequences that code for the same CDR3. The chain combines TRBV19 with TRBJ1-1; maybe TRBD1 (5 bases). The CDR3 covers 13 residues. Trimming stripped 4 bases from V and 1 base from J, with 7 bases between. CDR1 is LNHDA and CDR2 is SQIVND in the germline V gene (reference sequence). The CDR3 region has the DNA TGTGCCAGTAGTACAACAGGGAACACTGAAGCTTTCTTT. Protein product: CASSTTGNTEAFF.

For this clone: A read error may account for a junction end that differs from germline. The chain links TRBV11-1 to TRBJ1-4; D perhaps matches TRBD1 (5 bases). Germline CDR1 is SGHAT and CDR2 is FQDESV (reference sequence). The CDR3 has 15 residues. CDR3 residues: CASSPRRGRGEKLFF. The CDR3 DNA is TGTGCTAGCAGCCCCCGTCGGGGGAGGGGTGAAAAACTGTTTTTT.

The chain uses TRBV9 and TRBJ2-1; a possible D gene is TRBD2 (5 bases). Trimming shortened V by 7 bases and J by 4 bases, and 15 bases separated the two germline ends. Germline V gene sequence: CDR1 SGDLS, CDR2 YYNGEE. The CDR3 has 14 amino acids. CDR3 bases: TGTGCCAGCCAATCGGAGGCTTTATACAATGAGCAGTTCTTC. This sequence encodes CASQSEALYNEQFF.

The J gene is TRBJ1-2, the V gene TRBV28; D call uncertain. Germline V gene sequence: CDR1 MDHEN, CDR2 SYDVKM. The V gene lost 6 bases and the J gene lost 3 bases, with 11 bases spanning the gap. The CDR3 runs 13 residues. This CDR3 is CASSNRLDYGYTF. The CDR3 DNA is TGTGCCAGCAGCAACCGATTAGACTATGGCTACACCTTC.

This clone was seen more than once but under ten times. V gene TRBV9 combines with J gene TRBJ2-5; the D gene is possibly TRBD1 (5 bases). The CDR3 loop spans 11 amino acids. Looked up from germline, CDR1 is SGDLS and CDR2 is YYNGEE. V shed 3 bases and J shed 5 bases, with 5 bases lying between them. In DNA form, the CDR3 reads TGTGCCAGCAGCGAGGGGGAGACCCAGTACTTC. Translation: CASSEGETQYF.